What follows are 24 T cell receptor beta chains derived from one specimen sequenced in a study of radiotherapy plus CTLA-4 blockade in lung cancer. Produced via immunoSEQ multiplex PCR; TCRdb's table is partial and in-frame only. The table lists about 38,000 clones, 70% to 75% of them singletons. The starting material was peripheral blood, obtained from a patient treated with radiotherapy plus ipilimumab. These receptors came from a human donor with non-small cell lung cancer who had stable disease on radiotherapy plus ipilimumab.

This rearrangement joins TRBV18 to TRBJ1-6; D is perhaps TRBD1 (5 bases). The CDR3 has 14 residues. Between the trimmed V and J ends, which lost 3 bases and 5 bases, there was a span of 8 bases. The germline V gene has CDR1 KGHSH and CDR2 LQKENI. The chain's CDR3 is CASSPGTDNSPLHF. CDR3 nucleotides: TGTGCCAGCTCACCTGGGACGGATAATTCACCCCTCCACTTT.

The CDR3 nucleotides are TGTGCCTGGAGCCGGGCGGGGACCTATGGCTACACCTTC. Translation gives CAWSRAGTYGYTF. This sequence joins TRBV30 and TRBJ1-2; perhaps TRBD1 as D (5 bases). The CDR3 has 13 residues. Germline lookup yields CDR1 GTSNPN and CDR2 SVGIG (reference sequence). Between the trimmed V and J ends, which lost 3 bases and 4 bases, there was a span of 12 bases.

This clone was seen a few times. The chain is built from TRBV6-5 and TRBJ2-7; D ambiguous. Germline V gives CDR1 MNHEY, CDR2 SVGAGI. The CDR3 is 15 residues long. Trimming took off 5 bases at V and 7 bases at J, with 21 bases between the two ends. The CDR3 region is CASSISPLAHGEQYF. The CDR3 nucleotides are TGTGCCAGCAGTATATCCCCATTGGCCCATGGGGAGCAGTACTTC.

This chain links TRBV28 with TRBJ2-5, with unresolved D. This CDR3 has 14 amino acids. The V gene lost 7 bases and the J gene lost 0 bases, with 12 bases spanning the gap. In germline, CDR1 is MDHEN, CDR2 SYDVKM. The CDR3 sequence: CASTPAKYQETQYF. The CDR3 DNA is TGTGCCAGCACCCCAGCTAAGTACCAAGAGACCCAGTACTTC.

This chain joins TRBV5-1 and TRBJ1-1; perhaps TRBD1 as D (5 bases). Trimming removed 6 bases at V and 2 bases at J, with 20 bases between. This CDR3 comprises 16 residues. Germline CDR1 reads SGHRS; CDR2 reads YFSETQ. CDR3 residues: CASTSQGWGGNTEAFF. The DNA of the CDR3 is TGCGCCAGCACCTCCCAGGGTTGGGGCGGAAACACTGAAGCTTTCTTT.

This clone was recorded a few times. V is TRBV6-6 and J is TRBJ2-2; 7 bases fit TRBD1. Germline V gives CDR1 MNHNY, CDR2 SVGAGI (reference sequence). The CDR3 is 15 residues long. The junction had 7 bases not matched to a gene; V was cut back by 6 bases and J by 3 bases. The CDR3 sequence is CASRQTGRDTGELFF. Written as DNA, the CDR3 is TGTGCCAGCAGACAGACAGGGCGCGACACCGGGGAGCTGTTTTTT.

This clone was counted a few times. The chain couples TRBV29-1 to TRBJ2-3, with 12 bases aligning to TRBD2. The CDR3 runs 18 residues. V lost 6 bases and J lost 2; bases outside the gene matches: 15. Germline loops: CDR1 SQVTM, CDR2 ANQGSEA. The CDR3, as DNA: TGCAGCGTCGGTAAGGGTGCGCCTAGCGGGGGGGCCACAGATACGCAGTATTTT. This gives the protein CSVGKGAPSGGATDTQYF.

The chain links TRBV9 to TRBJ2-2; the D gene is possibly TRBD1 (7 bases). This CDR3 region has 17 residues. V lost 4 bases, J lost 6 bases, and 22 bases lay in between. Per the germline V gene, CDR1 is SGDLS and CDR2 is YYNGEE. CDR3 nucleotide sequence: TGTGCCAGCAGCCCCCAGGGGGGACATTCTGTCTCCGGGGAGCTGTTTTTT. Its translation: CASSPQGGHSVSGELFF.

This clone was counted a few times. The chain carries TRBV9 and TRBJ2-7; the D gene could be TRBD1 or TRBD2 (5 bases each). The V gene's germline CDR1 is SGDLS and CDR2 YYNGEE. There are 16 residues in the CDR3. Trimming pared 3 bases from V and 1 base from J, leaving 17 bases between. CDR3 coding DNA: TGTGCCAGCAGCGCTGGGGGTTCTATCCTTTCCTACGAGCAGTACTTC. Amino acid sequence: CASSAGGSILSYEQYF.

The chain employs TRBV28 and TRBJ1-6, with D perhaps TRBD1 (6 bases). The CDR3 covers 16 residues. The V end was cut by 6 bases, the J end by 3 bases, with 15 bases between. Germline V gene lookup returns CDR1 MDHEN and CDR2 SYDVKM. In nucleotides, the CDR3 is TGTGCCAGCAGCTCCCCCCGGGACAACTATAATTCACCCCTCCACTTT. Encoded protein: CASSSPRDNYNSPLHF.

This clone occurred a few times. The chain has TRBV9 and TRBJ2-5; possibly TRBD2 for D (7 bases). The CDR3 is 16 residues long. Trimming left V 2 bases short and J 3 bases short, with 17 bases between. Per germline, CDR1 SGDLS and CDR2 YYNGEE. The chain's CDR3 is CASSVRWGGLEETQYF. The CDR3 DNA reads as TGTGCCAGCAGCGTCAGGTGGGGGGGCCTTGAAGAGACCCAGTACTTC. Full variable domain (missing parts from reference TRBV9 and TRBJ2-5): DSGVTQTPKHLITATGQRVTLRCSPRSGDLSVYWYQQSLDQGLQFLIQYYNGEERAKGNILERFSAQQFPDLHSELNLSSLELGDSALYFCASSVRWGGLEETQYFGPGTRLLVL.

The rearrangement links TRBV6-5 to TRBJ1-5; D ambiguous. Germline-derived CDR1 and CDR2 are MNHEY and SVGAGI. The V end was cut by 6 bases, the J end by 3 bases, with 12 bases between. The CDR3 length is 14 residues. This CDR3 is CASRLAGYNQPQHF. The CDR3 DNA sequence: TGTGCCAGCAGGCTTGCAGGTTACAATCAGCCCCAGCATTTT.

The chain employs TRBV4-1 and TRBJ1-1; D is unresolved. Germline V CDR1 and CDR2: MGHRA, YSYEKL. V lost 0 bases and J 0 bases, leaving 20 bases between the germline ends. The CDR3 loop spans 19 amino acids. CDR3 sequence: CASSQDKGDPSFLNTEAFF. The CDR3 nucleotides read TGCGCCAGCAGCCAAGATAAGGGCGATCCCTCATTTTTGAACACTGAAGCTTTCTTT.

The chain is built from TRBV9 and TRBJ2-6; 7 positions agree with TRBD1. This CDR3 comprises 17 residues. Germline V gene sequence: CDR1 SGDLS, CDR2 YYNGEE. Losses at the gene ends were 3 bases for V and 0 bases for J; bases not matched to a gene: 6. As DNA, the CDR3 is TGTGCCAGCAGCGCCTCGACAGGGCGCTCTGGGGCCAACGTCCTGACTTTC. Translating it yields CASSASTGRSGANVLTF.

This clone has a handful of counts. This chain connects TRBV7-9 to TRBJ1-1; tentative D call: TRBD1 (5 bases). The CDR3 loop spans 15 amino acids. CDR1 is SEHNR and CDR2 is FQNEAQ in the germline V gene (reference sequence). V gave up 2 bases and J gave up 3 bases, with 13 bases separating them. The CDR3 DNA reads TGTGCCAGCAGCTTAAGTGGGTGGGGGTACACTGAAGCTTTCTTT. This sequence encodes CASSLSGWGYTEAFF.

Remarks on this clone: Other DNA sequences within the sample encode an identical CDR3. V is TRBV7-6 and J is TRBJ1-5; D is undetermined. Trimming shortened V by 1 base and J by 7 bases, and 11 bases separated the two germline ends. The CDR3 has 14 residues. CDR1 is SGHVS and CDR2 is FNYEAQ in the germline V gene. CDR3 bases: TGTGCCAGCAGCTTAGGAGGGCTAGGCCAGCCCCAGCATTTT. Translation gives CASSLGGLGQPQHF.

J is TRBJ1-1 and V is TRBV5-4; unclear D gene. The CDR3 runs 11 residues. Trimming left V 5 bases short and J 3 bases short, with 5 bases between. CDR1 is SGHNT, CDR2 YYREEE, per germline (reference sequence). The CDR3 nucleotides are TGTGCCAGCAGGATGGACACTGAAGCTTTCTTT. Translation gives CASRMDTEAFF.

The chain is built from TRBV19 and TRBJ1-4; no firm D call. The CDR3 contains 13 residues. Germline values: CDR1 LNHDA, CDR2 SQIVND (reference sequence). Trimming removed 9 bases from V and 6 bases from J, with 14 bases in between. This chain's CDR3 is CASLRPMDEKLFF. The DNA of the CDR3 is TGTGCCAGCTTGCGGCCGATGGATGAAAAACTGTTTTTT.

The J gene is TRBJ1-2, the V gene TRBV6-1, with D tentatively TRBD1 (5 bases). The CDR3 runs 13 residues. V lost 7 bases and J lost 7, with 16 bases in between. The germline V gene encodes CDR1 MNHNS and CDR2 SASEGT. The CDR3 DNA sequence: TGTGCCAGCACGTTGGCAGGGAAGAGTGGCTACACCTTC. Its protein is CASTLAGKSGYTF.

The chain uses TRBV7-6 and TRBJ2-1; tentatively, D is TRBD2 (6 bases). The germline V gene encodes CDR1 SGHVS and CDR2 FNYEAQ. V shed 5 bases and J shed 9 bases, with 17 bases lying between them. The CDR3 runs to 14 residues. CDR3: CASSPRESRGEQFF. The CDR3 coding sequence is TGTGCCAGCAGCCCACGGGAGAGTCGGGGTGAGCAGTTCTTC.

This chain joins TRBV7-3 and TRBJ1-1; tentative D call: TRBD1 (6 bases). Germline-derived CDR1 and CDR2 are SGHTA and FQGTGA. Trimming cost V 4 bases and J 0 bases, with 9 bases left between them. The CDR3 is 14 residues long. CDR3 nucleotide sequence: TGTGCCAGCAGCTCACAGGGTTTGAACACTGAAGCTTTCTTT. Translation gives CASSSQGLNTEAFF.

V is TRBV7-8 and J is TRBJ2-1; D may be TRBD1 (5 bases). The CDR3 runs 16 residues. Germline CDR1 SGHVS, CDR2 FQNEAQ. Trimming left V 1 base short and J 6 bases short, with 16 bases between. The CDR3 loop is CASSLVRTQTPNEQFF. Written as DNA, the CDR3 is TGTGCCAGCAGCTTAGTAAGGACACAAACACCCAATGAGCAGTTCTTC.

This clone was counted between two and nine times. This chain joins TRBV6-4 and TRBJ1-1; D possibly corresponds to TRBD1 (5 bases). This CDR3 spans 13 amino acids. The germline V gene encodes CDR1 MRHNA and CDR2 SNTAGT. Trimming shortened V by 11 bases and J by 3 bases, and 16 bases separated the two germline ends. The DNA of the CDR3 is TGTGCCTCCAGAGTGACAGTCTACACTGAAGCTTTCTTT. As protein: CASRVTVYTEAFF.

The rearrangement joins TRBV5-1 to TRBJ1-1; 7 nucleotides line up with TRBD1. The CDR3 is 13 amino acids. Looked up from germline, CDR1 is SGHRS and CDR2 is YFSETQ. Trimming cost V 4 bases and J 5 bases; bases outside gene matches: 5. The CDR3 loop is CASSGQVGTEAFF. CDR3 nucleotide sequence: TGCGCCAGCAGCGGACAGGTAGGGACTGAAGCTTTCTTT.